This is a list of T cell receptor beta chains from one sample in a study of blood T cell repertoires in COVID-19. The assay was immunoSEQ multiplex PCR, and TCRdb's table has in-frame clones only and misses some. The sample has 140,000 to 150,000 clones; around 91% are singletons. The source material was peripheral blood. Receptor source: a man younger than 30 with COVID-19, enrolled during active disease. The conserved cysteine and the conserved F or W are not part of the CDR3 here. The order of the fields is V gene, D gene, J gene, CDR3 protein. A D gene is named only where the DNA matches it firmly.

v_call: TRBV30
d_call: NA
j_call: TRBJ2-1
cdr3_aa: AWNRGTYSYNEQF

v_call: TRBV6-5
d_call: NA
j_call: TRBJ1-1
cdr3_aa: ASRDTLEYTEAF

v_call: TRBV3-1/TRBV3-2
d_call: NA
j_call: TRBJ2-7
cdr3_aa: ASSLQIPGSYEQY

v_call: TRBV11-2
d_call: NA
j_call: TRBJ1-1
cdr3_aa: ATRKAVGQNTEAF

v_call: TRBV6-1
d_call: NA
j_call: TRBJ2-3
cdr3_aa: ASSEAVGQTDTQY

v_call: TRBV19
d_call: NA
j_call: TRBJ1-1
cdr3_aa: ASSPATVNTEAF

v_call: TRBV20-1
d_call: NA
j_call: TRBJ2-5
cdr3_aa: SARVLGTQY

v_call: TRBV4-1
d_call: TRBD2
j_call: TRBJ2-1
cdr3_aa: ASSLLAGGLGEQF

v_call: TRBV27
d_call: TRBD2
j_call: TRBJ2-7
cdr3_aa: ASSPRLARYPHEQY

v_call: TRBV5-5
d_call: TRBD1
j_call: TRBJ2-5
cdr3_aa: ASSDRRTGGETQY

v_call: TRBV28
d_call: TRBD1
j_call: TRBJ1-5
cdr3_aa: ASSSLTGRSNQPQH

v_call: TRBV28
d_call: NA
j_call: TRBJ1-2
cdr3_aa: ASSGDRENYGYT

v_call: TRBV15
d_call: NA
j_call: TRBJ2-1
cdr3_aa: ATSRDVHHNEQF

v_call: TRBV19
d_call: TRBD1
j_call: TRBJ1-5
cdr3_aa: ASSARQGTQH

v_call: TRBV2
d_call: NA
j_call: TRBJ2-6
cdr3_aa: ASRYKAIRTGANVLT

v_call: TRBV27
d_call: NA
j_call: TRBJ1-6
cdr3_aa: ASSQFPPTGTSNSPLH

v_call: TRBV6-5
d_call: NA
j_call: TRBJ2-1
cdr3_aa: ASSYSPQRIYNEQF

v_call: TRBV6-2/TRBV6-3
d_call: TRBD1
j_call: TRBJ2-3
cdr3_aa: ASSYSIQGVPTDTQY

v_call: TRBV4-1
d_call: TRBD2
j_call: TRBJ2-1
cdr3_aa: ASSQPAGGTSGSSYNEQF

v_call: TRBV11-3
d_call: NA
j_call: TRBJ2-1
cdr3_aa: ASSHMPGLGDHEQF

v_call: TRBV30
d_call: NA
j_call: TRBJ2-7
cdr3_aa: AWSVLDGGYEQY

v_call: TRBV6-2/TRBV6-3
d_call: TRBD1
j_call: TRBJ1-4
cdr3_aa: ASSRQGGGLF

v_call: TRBV10-1
d_call: TRBD1
j_call: TRBJ2-3
cdr3_aa: ASSEYTGGRDTQY

v_call: TRBV28
d_call: TRBD2
j_call: TRBJ2-7
cdr3_aa: ASSGLGAGASYEQY

v_call: TRBV29-1
d_call: TRBD2
j_call: TRBJ2-3
cdr3_aa: SVGCPNRLRASGSVWVGTDTQY

v_call: TRBV6-5
d_call: NA
j_call: TRBJ2-1
cdr3_aa: ASSTGLYNEQF

v_call: TRBV24-1
d_call: TRBD1
j_call: TRBJ2-3
cdr3_aa: ATSFGDSRLAQY